This TCR beta chain was retrieved from a study of T cell responses to AZD1222 COVID-19 vaccine. In the study overall: Pooled together were second doses at about 4 or about 12 weeks.

CDR3 length equals 14 residues. Germline CDR1 and CDR2: SGHRS and YFSETQ. With 7 bases clipped from V and 8 bases from J, the junction kept 8 bases outside the gene matches. Comments on this clone: Its antigen is as yet unknown.

Whole-study findings and limits: Per reports, nearly half of all spike-specific TCRs target regions that are unmutated in variants.

Sequencing used immunoSEQ multiplex PCR; TCRdb keeps in-frame clones, though not all of them. The sample records roughly 150,000 clones, around 93% being singletons. J is TRBJ1-6 and V is TRBV5-1; 8 nucleotides agree with TRBD1. The material was peripheral blood, obtained on day 0 of AZD1222 vaccination. The TCR was taken from an adult in good health. CDR3 region: CASSDRVKDSPLHF. The CDR3 coding sequence is TGCGCCAGCTCGGACAGGGTTAAGGATTCACCCCTCCACTTT.